This T cell receptor (beta chain) emerged from a study of long-term antiretroviral therapy in people with HIV. Of note for this clone: Its matching antigen is unknown.

Study results and limitations: Before ART, certain clones expanded, and these dominated the repertoire at all time points. Gathering of blood took place between about 2003 and 2017, possibly under older ART regimens.

At survey level, the immunoSEQ assay was run in its v3.0 version. Each sample aimed for 40,000-50,000 sequenced T-cell genomes. Libraries were prepared by immunoSEQ multiplex PCR; TCRdb keeps only in-frame clonotypes and omits some of them. Here the sample spans some 28,000 clones, less than 85% being singletons. No donor had fewer than one pre-ART PBMC sample or fewer than two post-ART PBMC samples. This receptor was obtained from a man aged 40-49 years with HIV. The material sequenced was unsorted PBMCs, taken 0.3 years after starting antiretroviral therapy.

CDR3 loop: CASNRPIDTQYF. The DNA for the CDR3 is TGTGCCAGCAACCGCCCCATAGATACGCAGTATTTT. The chain couples TRBV7-2 to TRBJ2-3; D ambiguous. Germline V lookup: CDR1 SGHTA, CDR2 FQGNSA. The V and J ends lost 7 bases and 5 bases respectively, with 10 bases between them. The CDR3 has 12 residues. Full variable domain (remainder filled in from reference TRBV7-2 and TRBJ2-3): GAGVSQSPSNKVTEKGKDVELRCDPISGHTALYWYRQSLGQGLEFLIYFQGNSAPDKSGLPSDRFSAERTGGSVSTLTIQRTQQEDSAVYLCASNRPIDTQYFGPGTRLTVL.